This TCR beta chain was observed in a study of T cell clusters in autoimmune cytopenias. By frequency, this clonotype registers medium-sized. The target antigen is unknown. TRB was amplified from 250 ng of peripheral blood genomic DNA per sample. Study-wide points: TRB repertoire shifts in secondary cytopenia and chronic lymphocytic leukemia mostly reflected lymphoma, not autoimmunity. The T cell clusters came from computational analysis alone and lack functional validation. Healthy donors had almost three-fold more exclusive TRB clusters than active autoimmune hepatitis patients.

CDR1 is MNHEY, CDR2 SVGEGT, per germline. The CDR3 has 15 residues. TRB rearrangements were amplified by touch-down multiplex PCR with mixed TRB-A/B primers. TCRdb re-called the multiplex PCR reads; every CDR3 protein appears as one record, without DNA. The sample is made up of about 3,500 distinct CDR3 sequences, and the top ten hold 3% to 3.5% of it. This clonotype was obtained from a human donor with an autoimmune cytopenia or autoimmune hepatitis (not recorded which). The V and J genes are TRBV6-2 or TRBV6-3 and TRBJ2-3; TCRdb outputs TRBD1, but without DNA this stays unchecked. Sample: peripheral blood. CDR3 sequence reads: CASSTGGGPGDTQYF.